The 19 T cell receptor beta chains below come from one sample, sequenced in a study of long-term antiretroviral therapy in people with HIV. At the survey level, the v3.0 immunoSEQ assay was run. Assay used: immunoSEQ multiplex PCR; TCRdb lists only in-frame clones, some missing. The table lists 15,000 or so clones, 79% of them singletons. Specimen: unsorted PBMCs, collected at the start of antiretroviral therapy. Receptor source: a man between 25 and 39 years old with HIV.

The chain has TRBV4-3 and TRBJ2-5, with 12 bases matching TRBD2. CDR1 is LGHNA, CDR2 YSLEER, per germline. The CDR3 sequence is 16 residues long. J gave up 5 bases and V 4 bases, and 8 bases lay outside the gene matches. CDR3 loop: CASSLTSGSRSETQYF. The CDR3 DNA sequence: TGCGCCAGCAGCCTGACTAGCGGGAGCAGGTCCGAGACCCAGTACTTC.

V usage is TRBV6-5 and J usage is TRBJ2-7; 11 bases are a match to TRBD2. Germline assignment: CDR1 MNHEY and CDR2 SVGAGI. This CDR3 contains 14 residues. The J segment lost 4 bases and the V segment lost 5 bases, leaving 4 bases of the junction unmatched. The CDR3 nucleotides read TGTGCCAGCAGTGCCGGGACTAGCGGTTACGAGCAGTACTTC. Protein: CASSAGTSGYEQYF.

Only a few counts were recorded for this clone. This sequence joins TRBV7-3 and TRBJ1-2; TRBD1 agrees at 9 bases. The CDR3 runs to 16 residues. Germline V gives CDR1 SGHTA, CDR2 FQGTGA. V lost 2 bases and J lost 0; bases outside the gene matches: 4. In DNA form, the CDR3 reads TGTGCCAGCAGCTTAGAGGGACAGGGAACTAACTATGGCTACACCTTC. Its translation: CASSLEGQGTNYGYTF.

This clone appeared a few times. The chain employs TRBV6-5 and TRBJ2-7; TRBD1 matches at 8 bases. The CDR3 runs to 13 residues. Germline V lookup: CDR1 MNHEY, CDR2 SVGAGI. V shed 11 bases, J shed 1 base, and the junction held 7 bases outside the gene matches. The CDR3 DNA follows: TGTGCCTGTTCACAGGGGGAGTCCTACGAGCAGTACTTC. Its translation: CACSQGESYEQYF.

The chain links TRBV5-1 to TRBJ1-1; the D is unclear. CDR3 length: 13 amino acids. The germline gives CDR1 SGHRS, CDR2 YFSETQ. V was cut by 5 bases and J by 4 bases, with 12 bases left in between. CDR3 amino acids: CASREGTSTEAFF. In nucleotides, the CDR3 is TGCGCCAGCAGGGAGGGCACATCCACTGAAGCTTTCTTT.

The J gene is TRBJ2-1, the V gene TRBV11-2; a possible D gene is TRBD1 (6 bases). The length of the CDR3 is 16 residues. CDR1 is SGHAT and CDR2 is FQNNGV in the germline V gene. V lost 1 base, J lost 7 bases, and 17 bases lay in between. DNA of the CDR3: TGTGCCAGCAGCTTAGGTGCAGGGGCGCTCCTTAATGAGCAGTTCTTC. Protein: CASSLGAGALLNEQFF.

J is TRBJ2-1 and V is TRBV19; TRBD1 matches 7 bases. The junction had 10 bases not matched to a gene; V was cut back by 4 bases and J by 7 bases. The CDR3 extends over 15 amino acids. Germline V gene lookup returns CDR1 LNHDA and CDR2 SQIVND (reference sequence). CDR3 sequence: CASSNQGVGENEQFF. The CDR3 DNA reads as TGTGCCAGTAGTAATCAGGGGGTCGGAGAGAATGAGCAGTTCTTC.

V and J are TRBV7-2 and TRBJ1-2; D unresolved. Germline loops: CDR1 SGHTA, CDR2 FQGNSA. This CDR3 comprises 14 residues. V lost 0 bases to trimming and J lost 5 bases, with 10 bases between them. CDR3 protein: CASSLAAAAYGYTF. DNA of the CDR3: TGTGCCAGCAGCTTAGCGGCGGCGGCATATGGCTACACCTTC.

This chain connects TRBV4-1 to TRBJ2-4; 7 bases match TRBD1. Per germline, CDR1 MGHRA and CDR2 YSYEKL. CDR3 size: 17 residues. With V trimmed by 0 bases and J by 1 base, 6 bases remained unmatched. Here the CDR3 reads CASSQDEGAWAKNIQYF. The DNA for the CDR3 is TGCGCCAGCAGCCAAGATGAGGGGGCTTGGGCCAAAAACATTCAGTACTTC.

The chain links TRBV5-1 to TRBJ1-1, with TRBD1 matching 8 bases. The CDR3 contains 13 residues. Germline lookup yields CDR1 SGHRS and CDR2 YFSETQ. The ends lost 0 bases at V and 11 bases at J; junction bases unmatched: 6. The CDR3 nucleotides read TGCGCCAGCAGCTTGGCGGGGGACAGGCCGGCTTTCTTT. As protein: CASSLAGDRPAFF.

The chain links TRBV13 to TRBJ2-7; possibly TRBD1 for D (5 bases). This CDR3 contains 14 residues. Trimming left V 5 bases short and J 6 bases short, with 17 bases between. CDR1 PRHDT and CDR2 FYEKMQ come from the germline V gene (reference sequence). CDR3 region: CASSLTAGMAEQYF. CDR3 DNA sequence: TGTGCCAGCAGCCTCACAGCAGGGATGGCCGAGCAGTACTTC.

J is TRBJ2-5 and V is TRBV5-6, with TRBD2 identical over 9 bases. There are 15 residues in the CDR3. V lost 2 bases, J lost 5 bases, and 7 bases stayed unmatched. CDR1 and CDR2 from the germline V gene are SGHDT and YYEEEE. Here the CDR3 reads CASSFQAGGWETQYF. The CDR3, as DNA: TGTGCCAGCAGCTTCCAGGCGGGAGGGTGGGAGACCCAGTACTTC.

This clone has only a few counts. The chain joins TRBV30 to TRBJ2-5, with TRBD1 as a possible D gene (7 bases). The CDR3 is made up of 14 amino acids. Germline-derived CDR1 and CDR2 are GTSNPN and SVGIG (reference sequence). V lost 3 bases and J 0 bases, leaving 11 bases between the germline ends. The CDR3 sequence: CAWSGGTDQETQYF. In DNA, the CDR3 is TGTGCCTGGAGCGGCGGGACAGACCAAGAGACCCAGTACTTC.

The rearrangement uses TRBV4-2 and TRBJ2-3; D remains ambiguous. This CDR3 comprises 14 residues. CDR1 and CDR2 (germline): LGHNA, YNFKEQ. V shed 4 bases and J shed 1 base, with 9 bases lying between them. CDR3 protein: CASSREGRTDTQYF. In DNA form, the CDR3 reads TGTGCCAGCAGCCGTGAAGGCCGCACAGATACGCAGTATTTT.

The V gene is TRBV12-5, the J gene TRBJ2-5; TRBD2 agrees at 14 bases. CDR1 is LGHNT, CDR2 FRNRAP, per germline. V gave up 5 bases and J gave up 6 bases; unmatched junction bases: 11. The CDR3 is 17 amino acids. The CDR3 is CASGPFPGTSGSQTQYF. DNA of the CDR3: TGTGCTAGTGGTCCCTTCCCCGGGACTAGCGGGAGCCAGACCCAGTACTTC.

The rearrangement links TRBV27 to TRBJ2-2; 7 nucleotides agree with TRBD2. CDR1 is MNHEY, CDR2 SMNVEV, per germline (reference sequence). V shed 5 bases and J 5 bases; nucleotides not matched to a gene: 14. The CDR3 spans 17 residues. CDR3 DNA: TGTGCCAGCAGTAAACGTAGGTCTAGCGGTAATACCGGGGAGCTGTTTTTT. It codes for CASSKRRSSGNTGELFF.

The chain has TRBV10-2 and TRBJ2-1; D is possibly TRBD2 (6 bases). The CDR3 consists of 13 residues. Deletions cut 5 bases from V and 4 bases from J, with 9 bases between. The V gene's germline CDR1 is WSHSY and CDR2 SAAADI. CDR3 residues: CASSPGRYNEQFF. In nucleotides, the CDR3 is TGCGCCAGCAGTCCAGGGAGGTACAATGAGCAGTTCTTC.

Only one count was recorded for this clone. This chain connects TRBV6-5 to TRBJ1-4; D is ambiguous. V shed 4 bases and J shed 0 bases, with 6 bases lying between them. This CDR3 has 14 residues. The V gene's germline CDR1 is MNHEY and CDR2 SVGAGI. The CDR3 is CASSSSATNEKLFF. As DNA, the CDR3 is TGTGCCAGCAGTTCTTCCGCAACTAATGAAAAACTGTTTTTT.

The CDR3, as DNA: TGTGCCAGCAGCTTAGTGGAGACTCCGAATGAAAAACTGTTTTTT. Its translation is CASSLVETPNEKLFF. V and J are TRBV7-9 and TRBJ1-4; D is unclear. The CDR3 sequence is 15 residues long. Deletions cut 1 base from V and 5 bases from J, with 11 bases between. CDR1 SEHNR and CDR2 FQNEAQ come from the germline V gene (reference sequence). Looking up the rest from reference TRBV7-9 and TRBJ1-4 gives the full variable domain: DTGVSQNPRHKITKRGQNVTFRCDPISEHNRLYWYRQTLGQGPEFLTYFQNEAQLEKSRLLSDRFSAERPKGSFSTLEIQRTEQGDSAMYLCASSLVETPNEKLFFGSGTQLSVL.